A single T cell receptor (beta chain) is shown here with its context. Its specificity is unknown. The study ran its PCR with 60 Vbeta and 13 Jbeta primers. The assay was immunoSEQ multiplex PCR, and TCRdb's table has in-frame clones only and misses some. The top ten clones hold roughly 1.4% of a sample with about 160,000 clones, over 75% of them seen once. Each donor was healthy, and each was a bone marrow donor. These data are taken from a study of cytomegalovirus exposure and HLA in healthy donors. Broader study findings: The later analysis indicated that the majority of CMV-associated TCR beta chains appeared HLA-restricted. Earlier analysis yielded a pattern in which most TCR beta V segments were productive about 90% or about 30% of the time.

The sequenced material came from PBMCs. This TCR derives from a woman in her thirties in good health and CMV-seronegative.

CDR3 sequence (DNA): TGCGCCAGCACCCTGGGACAAAGCTCTGGAAACACCATATATTTT. Amino acid sequence: CASTLGQSSGNTIYF. The genes are TRBV4-1 and TRBJ1-3; D is perhaps TRBD1 (6 bases). Trimming left V 7 bases short and J 0 bases short, with 13 bases between. Germline CDR1 reads MGHRA; CDR2 reads YSYEKL. This CDR3 region has 15 residues.